One sample yielded the 12 T cell receptor beta chains listed below, sequenced in a study of blood T cell repertoires in COVID-19. Libraries were prepared by immunoSEQ multiplex PCR; TCRdb keeps only in-frame clonotypes and omits some of them. The sample shows 100,000 to 120,000 clones, roughly 82% of them seen only once. The sample consisted of peripheral blood. These receptor sequences come from a woman aged 55-69 years with acute or convalescent COVID-19.

The chain uses TRBV4-3 and TRBJ2-2; 10 bases match TRBD2. This CDR3 region has 19 residues. Germline lookup yields CDR1 LGHNA and CDR2 YSLEER. V lost 0 bases to trimming and J lost 6 bases; unmatched junction nucleotides: 13. The CDR3 DNA follows: TGCGCCAGCAGCCAAGATACTCCGAGCGGGGGGGCAGGGGCCGGGGAGCTGTTTTTT. This codes for CASSQDTPSGGAGAGELFF.

V gene TRBV7-2 combines with J gene TRBJ1-4; a possible D gene is TRBD1 (6 bases). V lost 5 bases to trimming and J lost 7 bases, with 8 bases between them. Per germline, CDR1 SGHTA and CDR2 FQGNSA. This CDR3 comprises 12 residues. CDR3 amino acids: CASSLQGEKLFF. CDR3 bases: TGTGCCAGCAGCCTACAGGGTGAAAAACTGTTTTTT.

Of note for this clone: At the DNA level, this CDR3 is encoded by other sequences in the same sample as well. J is TRBJ2-7 and V is TRBV19; D ambiguous. The CDR3 is 13 amino acids. V lost 3 bases and J 0 bases, leaving 6 bases between the germline ends. Germline lookup yields CDR1 LNHDA and CDR2 SQIVND (reference sequence). The CDR3 loop is CASSIRDSYEQYF. CDR3 nucleotide sequence: TGTGCCAGTAGTATCCGAGACTCCTACGAGCAGTACTTC.

The CDR3 spells CASSYSSRTGPQHF. The CDR3 nucleotides read TGTGCCAGCAGTTACTCGAGCCGAACGGGGCCCCAGCATTTT. The chain combines TRBV6-5 with TRBJ1-5, with D uncertain. This CDR3 contains 14 residues. Trimming took off 0 bases at V and 9 bases at J, with 12 bases between the two ends. The germline V gene encodes CDR1 MNHEY and CDR2 SVGAGI.

This clone was observed once. The CDR3 loop is CASGLQQGPTEAFF. The CDR3 region has the DNA TGTGCTAGTGGTTTGCAACAGGGGCCCACTGAAGCTTTCTTT. The V call is TRBV12-5, the J call TRBJ1-1; TRBD1 matches at 7 bases. Germline V gene sequence: CDR1 LGHNT, CDR2 FRNRAP. J lost 4 bases, V lost 2 bases, and 4 bases had no gene match. The CDR3 extends over 14 amino acids.

This chain connects TRBV15 to TRBJ1-3, with D possibly matching TRBD1 (5 bases). V gave up 0 bases and J gave up 4 bases, with 10 bases separating them. The CDR3 contains 15 residues. Germline assignment: CDR1 LNHNV and CDR2 YYDKDF (reference sequence). The chain's CDR3 is CATSRDRASGNTIYF. CDR3 DNA: TGTGCCACCAGCAGAGACAGGGCTTCAGGAAACACCATATATTTT.

This clone was counted a few times. The chain uses TRBV3-1 (or the pseudogene TRBV3-2) and TRBJ2-1, with 7 bases identical to TRBD2. The CDR3 is 20 residues long. Germline assignment: CDR1 LGHDT and CDR2 YNNKEL (reference sequence). J was trimmed by 9 bases and V by 0 bases; bases with no gene match: 23. The CDR3 bases are TGTGCCAGCAGCCAAGAAAGTTGTTTAGCGGGCGTACGAGCCAAGGGTGAGCAGTTCTTC. Translation: CASSQESCLAGVRAKGEQFF.

The rearrangement joins TRBV19 to TRBJ1-3; 10 bases line up with TRBD1. The CDR3 totals 16 residues. The germline gives CDR1 LNHDA, CDR2 SQIVND (reference sequence). The V and J ends lost 11 bases and 0 bases, in that order; junction bases with no gene match: 10. In DNA, the CDR3 is TGTGCCTCAACTGGGACAGGGGCGATCTCTGGAAACACCATATATTTT. Translated: CASTGTGAISGNTIYF.

This clone is a singleton in its sample. The chain links TRBV19 to TRBJ1-5, with D perhaps matching TRBD1 (6 bases). Germline V gene data show CDR1 as LNHDA and CDR2 as SQIVND (reference sequence). The CDR3 runs 19 residues. V lost 3 bases, J lost 0 bases, and 21 bases lay in between. Here the CDR3 DNA reads TGTGCCAGTAGTATTTTGAGGTCGACAGGAATTTATAGCAATCAGCCCCAGCATTTT. This sequence encodes CASSILRSTGIYSNQPQHF.

V gene TRBV19 combines with J gene TRBJ2-6; no reliable D call. The CDR3 is 13 residues long. Germline-derived CDR1 and CDR2 are LNHDA and SQIVND (reference sequence). Trimming removed 6 bases from V and 4 bases from J, with 7 bases in between. CDR3 bases: TGTGCCAGTAGCGTCTCGGGGGCCAACGTCCTGACTTTC. Translation gives CASSVSGANVLTF.

This chain uses TRBV3-1 (or the pseudogene TRBV3-2) with TRBJ1-2, with 9 nucleotides matching TRBD1. With 6 bases clipped from V and 4 bases from J, the junction kept 3 bases outside the gene matches. There are 13 residues in the CDR3. Germline V gene lookup returns CDR1 LGHDT and CDR2 YNNKEL (reference sequence). CDR3 amino acids: CASSLTGGYGYTF. The DNA for the CDR3 is TGTGCCAGCAGTCTGACAGGGGGCTATGGCTACACCTTC.

The chain couples TRBV9 to TRBJ2-2, with no clear D. V shed 2 bases and J shed 3 bases, with 8 bases lying between them. Germline loops: CDR1 SGDLS, CDR2 YYNGEE. This CDR3 contains 14 residues. The DNA for the CDR3 is TGTGCCAGCAGCGTTTCACTTCACACCGGGGAGCTGTTTTTT. This gives the protein CASSVSLHTGELFF.